This TCR beta chain was identified in a study of response to subunit inactivated influenza vaccine. Study findings and constraints: With each seasonal influenza vaccination, the authors suggested, few new T cells are recruited.

TCRdb independently ran MiXCR on the RT-PCR reads; one entry per CDR3 protein. The top ten hold 9% to 12% of the sample, which has around 320,000 distinct CDR3 sequences, approximately 23% seen once. This clonotype was seen more than once but under ten times. The antigen remains unidentified. This CDR3 is built from 16 residues. Trimming shortened V by 4 bases and J by 11 bases, and 22 bases separated the two germline ends. Germline CDR1 is SGDLS and CDR2 is YYNGEE. The chain has TRBV9 and TRBJ1-6; D ambiguous. The sequencing here drew on PBMCs from blood, taken approximately 20 months after vaccination. The clonotype originates from a man aged 50 to 75 who received an inactivated influenza vaccine. The CDR3 region is CASSPQVRATGTPLHF. The CDR3 nucleotides read TGTGCCAGCAGCCCCCAGGTGCGGGCTACCGGTACACCCCTCCACTTT.